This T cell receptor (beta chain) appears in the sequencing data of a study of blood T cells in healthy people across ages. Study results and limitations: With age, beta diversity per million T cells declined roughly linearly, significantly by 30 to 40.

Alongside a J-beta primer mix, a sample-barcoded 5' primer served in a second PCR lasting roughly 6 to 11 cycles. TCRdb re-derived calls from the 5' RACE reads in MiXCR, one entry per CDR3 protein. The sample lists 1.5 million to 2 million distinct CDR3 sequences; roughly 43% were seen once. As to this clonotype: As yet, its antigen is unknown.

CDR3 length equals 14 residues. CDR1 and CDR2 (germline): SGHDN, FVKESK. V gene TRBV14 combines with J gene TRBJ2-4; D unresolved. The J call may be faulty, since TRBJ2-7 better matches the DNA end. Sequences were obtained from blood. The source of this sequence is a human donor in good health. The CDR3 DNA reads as TGTGCCAGCAGCCAAGATTCTGATAGGGACGAGCAGTACTTC. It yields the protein CASSQDSDRDEQYF.